This TCR beta chain emerged from a study of response to subunit inactivated influenza vaccine. This clonotype was found a few times. The antigen is undetermined. Study-level results: The authors suggested that few new T cells are recruited per seasonal influenza vaccination.

In TCRdb, the RT-PCR reads were re-called with MiXCR into one record per CDR3 protein. The table records some 800,000 distinct CDR3 sequences, around 21% of them present only once. V was trimmed by 5 bases and J by 7 bases, leaving 14 bases between them. In germline, CDR1 is KGHDR, CDR2 SFDVKD. The CDR3 is 14 amino acids. Source: PBMCs from blood, taken 5 to 6 days after vaccination. The clonotype originates from a man between 50 and 59 years old who received an inactivated influenza vaccine. The gene calls are TRBV24-1 and TRBJ2-1; D unresolved. This chain's CDR3 is CATSVGNYRNEQFF. As DNA, the CDR3 is TGTGCCACCAGTGTGGGAAATTACCGGAATGAGCAGTTCTTC.